The present T cell receptor (beta chain) was sequenced within a study of cytomegalovirus exposure and HLA in healthy donors. Findings and caveats of the study: As a later analysis showed, several of the most significant clusters appeared to be linked to common viral pathogens. Earlier results showed most TCR beta V segments being productive about 87% or about 30% of the time. There were some public TCRs occurring in many donors, but most TCR sequences were rare. According to a later analysis, most TCR beta chains associated with CMV appeared HLA-restricted.

This clone showed up just a few times. Its antigen is unidentified. PCR used 60 Vbeta primers and 13 Jbeta primers. Method: immunoSEQ multiplex PCR; TCRdb's copy keeps in-frame clones and lacks some. Here the sample spans under 150,000 clones, roughly 79% being singletons. This sequence was found in a man between 25 and 39 years old in good health and CMV-seropositive. The specimen was PBMCs.

As DNA, the CDR3 is TGCGCCAGCAGCCCAGCTGGGACAGGGGACTACAATGAGCAGTTCTTC. It encodes CASSPAGTGDYNEQFF. The chain uses TRBV4-1 and TRBJ2-1; 10 nucleotides align to TRBD1. CDR3 length equals 16 residues. Germline CDR1 reads MGHRA; CDR2 reads YSYEKL. Germline trimming cut 4 bases from V and 3 bases from J; bases unmatched to any gene: 6.